Each of the 20 T cell receptor beta chains below was sequenced from the same sample in a study of T cell changes during pregnancy in multiple sclerosis. Profiled with immunoSEQ multiplex PCR; TCRdb holds only in-frame clones, not every one. Counted here are about 100,000 clones, 90% to 95% occurring once; the ten biggest clones make up roughly 1%. The source material was peripheral blood, sampled before pregnancy. These receptors originate from a female donor with multiple sclerosis, enrolled in a pregnancy study.

The chain recombines TRBV11-2 with TRBJ2-3; 14 bases fit TRBD2. The V segment lost 4 bases and the J segment 6 bases; nucleotides outside the gene matches: 6. The CDR3 is 16 residues long. Germline V gene data show CDR1 as SGHAT and CDR2 as FQNNGV. The CDR3 loop reads CASSWGLAGASDTQYF. CDR3 nucleotides: TGTGCCAGCAGCTGGGGACTAGCGGGAGCATCGGATACGCAGTATTTT.

This chain joins TRBV19 and TRBJ1-1; D gene ambiguous. The ends were cut back, 7 bases at V and 2 bases at J, with 11 bases in the middle. The CDR3 runs to 13 residues. In germline, CDR1 is LNHDA, CDR2 SQIVND (reference sequence). The CDR3 spells CASKVTSNTEAFF. DNA of the CDR3: TGTGCCAGTAAAGTGACAAGTAACACTGAAGCTTTCTTT. The full variable domain, in which reference TRBV19 and TRBJ1-1 provide the parts outside the CDR3, is DGGITQSPKYLFRKEGQNVTLSCEQNLNHDAMYWYRQDPGQGLRLIYYSQIVNDFQKGDIAEGYSVSREKKESFPLTVTSAQKNPTAFYLCASKVTSNTEAFFGQGTRLTVV.

The chain joins TRBV7-2 to TRBJ1-1, with TRBD1 identical over 7 bases. The germline V gene encodes CDR1 SGHTA and CDR2 FQGNSA. Losses at the gene ends were 5 bases for V and 5 bases for J; bases not matched to a gene: 8. The CDR3 has 14 residues. DNA for the CDR3: TGTGCCAGCAGCGAGAGACAGGGAAATACTGAAGCTTTCTTT. Amino acids: CASSERQGNTEAFF.

The chain carries TRBV7-2 and TRBJ1-2, with 8 bases lining up with TRBD1. The V segment lost 1 base and the J segment 2 bases; nucleotides outside the gene matches: 3. This CDR3 has 15 residues. Germline CDR1 reads SGHTA; CDR2 reads FQGNSA. The CDR3 here is CASSLGDRFNYGYTF. The CDR3 bases are TGTGCCAGCAGCTTAGGGGACAGGTTCAACTATGGCTACACCTTC.

This rearrangement joins TRBV7-9 to TRBJ1-2; D possibly corresponds to TRBD1 (6 bases). Per the germline V gene, CDR1 is SEHNR and CDR2 is FQNEAQ (reference sequence). This CDR3 region has 14 residues. Trimming took 8 bases from V and 4 from J, leaving 17 bases between them. Here the CDR3 reads CASGGQGFIYGYTF. The CDR3 region has the DNA TGTGCCAGCGGGGGCCAGGGTTTTATCTATGGCTACACCTTC.

The chain joins TRBV29-1 to TRBJ2-5; D perhaps matches TRBD2 (5 bases). The V and J ends lost 2 bases and 4 bases respectively, with 14 bases between them. The V gene's germline CDR1 is SQVTM and CDR2 ANQGSEA. This CDR3 has 14 residues. For the CDR3, the DNA is TGCAGCGTTGAATTCGGGGTGGGCCGAGAGACCCAGTACTTC. Translation gives CSVEFGVGRETQYF.

The chain joins TRBV15 to TRBJ2-5; D is possibly TRBD2 (6 bases). The CDR3 contains 13 residues. Germline values: CDR1 LNHNV, CDR2 YYDKDF (reference sequence). Trimming removed 7 bases at V and 1 base at J, with 10 bases between. CDR3 region: CATTGDLQETQYF. The CDR3 nucleotides read TGTGCCACCACGGGGGATCTCCAAGAGACCCAGTACTTC.

The chain links TRBV30 to TRBJ2-2; 7 bases align to TRBD2. This CDR3 is built from 16 residues. The germline V gene encodes CDR1 GTSNPN and CDR2 SVGIG (reference sequence). V was pared by 0 bases and J by 5 bases, with 9 bases of the junction left unmatched. The CDR3 sequence: CAWSVWAGEGTGELFF. As DNA, the CDR3 is TGTGCCTGGAGTGTCTGGGCGGGAGAAGGTACCGGGGAGCTGTTTTTT.

The V and J genes are TRBV7-9 and TRBJ2-1, with 14 bases matching TRBD2. CDR1 is SEHNR, CDR2 FQNEAQ, per germline (reference sequence). The CDR3 is 16 residues long. The V gene end was trimmed by 5 bases and the J gene end by 2 bases; junction bases not matched to a gene: 2. CDR3 protein: CASSEGLAGAYNEQFF. The CDR3 region has the DNA TGTGCCAGCAGCGAGGGACTAGCGGGAGCCTACAATGAGCAGTTCTTC.

The V gene is TRBV9, the J gene TRBJ2-7, with D possibly matching TRBD1 (5 bases). The CDR3 loop spans 13 amino acids. Trimming removed 4 bases at V and 3 bases at J, with 11 bases between. CDR1 is SGDLS, CDR2 YYNGEE, per germline. This CDR3 reads CASSQGQIYEQYF. The CDR3 bases are TGTGCCAGCAGCCAGGGCCAGATCTACGAGCAGTACTTC.

This chain joins TRBV4-2 and TRBJ2-7, with D unclear. Germline assignment: CDR1 LGHNA and CDR2 YNFKEQ. Trimming shortened V by 1 base and J by 4 bases, and 11 bases separated the two germline ends. The CDR3 loop spans 14 amino acids. Here the CDR3 DNA reads TGTGCCAGCAGCCAAGCCGGGTTTCAGTACGAGCAGTACTTC. Residues: CASSQAGFQYEQYF.

The table lists this clone with a count of one. The gene calls are TRBV19 and TRBJ1-2; TRBD1 agrees at 10 bases. The J segment lost 0 bases and the V segment lost 4 bases, leaving 8 bases of the junction unmatched. The length of the CDR3 is 17 residues. Germline CDR1 and CDR2: LNHDA and SQIVND (reference sequence). This chain's CDR3 is CASSRPGQGISNYGYTF. The CDR3 bases are TGTGCCAGTAGTAGACCGGGACAGGGGATCTCTAACTATGGCTACACCTTC.

V is TRBV28 and J is TRBJ2-7; D not certain. Between the trimmed V and J ends, which lost 2 bases and 2 bases, there was a span of 10 bases. Germline V CDR1 and CDR2: MDHEN, SYDVKM. CDR3 size: 14 residues. CDR3 sequence: CASSLVTEAYEQYF. Written as DNA, the CDR3 is TGTGCCAGCAGTTTAGTCACAGAAGCCTACGAGCAGTACTTC.

This clone was seen just once. V and J are TRBV27 and TRBJ2-2; weak D call: TRBD1 (6 bases). The CDR3 contains 14 residues. Germline lookup yields CDR1 MNHEY and CDR2 SMNVEV (reference sequence). V was clipped by 3 bases and J by 6 bases, with 11 bases between them. This CDR3 is CASSFTGKAGELFF. The CDR3 nucleotides read TGTGCCAGCAGTTTCACAGGGAAGGCCGGGGAGCTGTTTTTT.

The chain carries TRBV28 and TRBJ1-5, with TRBD1 identical over 10 bases. This CDR3 is 16 amino acids long. Germline lookup yields CDR1 MDHEN and CDR2 SYDVKM. Trimming took 2 bases from V and 6 from J; bases not matched to a gene: 7. CDR3 DNA: TGTGCCAGCAGTTTAGCAGGACAGGGGGTGACTCAGCCCCAGCATTTT. Translating gives CASSLAGQGVTQPQHF.

The chain is built from TRBV6-1 and TRBJ2-5, with 13 bases aligning to TRBD2. With 0 bases clipped from V and 4 bases from J, the junction kept 5 bases outside the gene matches. Germline CDR1 and CDR2: MNHNS and SASEGT. This CDR3 contains 17 residues. CDR3 sequence: CASSEALGLAGVETQYF. The CDR3 coding sequence is TGTGCCAGCAGTGAAGCCCTCGGACTAGCGGGAGTAGAGACCCAGTACTTC.

This clone occurred once. The rearrangement links TRBV19 to TRBJ1-1, with D possibly matching TRBD1 (5 bases). The germline V and J ends were trimmed by 4 bases and 5 bases, with 14 bases remaining between them. CDR3 length equals 14 residues. CDR1 is LNHDA, CDR2 SQIVND, per germline (reference sequence). The CDR3 spells CASSNAPGGTEAFF. CDR3 DNA sequence: TGTGCCAGTAGTAACGCCCCGGGGGGGACTGAAGCTTTCTTT.

J is TRBJ1-1 and V is TRBV5-4, with a tentative D call TRBD1 (5 bases). The ends were cut back, 3 bases at V and 1 base at J, with 7 bases in the middle. Germline-derived CDR1 and CDR2 are SGHNT and YYREEE (reference sequence). This CDR3 comprises 13 residues. CDR3 residues: CASSYDRNTEAFF. The CDR3 bases are TGTGCCAGCAGCTACGACAGGAACACTGAAGCTTTCTTT. The variable domain in full, completed from reference TRBV5-4 and TRBJ1-1, reads ETGVTQSPTHLIKTRGQQVTLRCSSQSGHNTVSWYQQALGQGPQFIFQYYREEENGRGNFPPRFSGLQFPNYSSELNVNALELDDSALYLCASSYDRNTEAFFGQGTRLTVV.

This sequence joins TRBV28 and TRBJ2-7; TRBD1 matches at 10 bases. CDR3 length: 15 residues. Looked up from germline, CDR1 is MDHEN and CDR2 is SYDVKM. The V segment lost 7 bases and the J segment 5 bases; nucleotides outside the gene matches: 11. This CDR3 reads CASNGEGTGENEQYF. The DNA of the CDR3 is TGTGCCAGCAATGGGGAGGGGACAGGGGAGAACGAGCAGTACTTC.

This chain links TRBV4-3 with TRBJ2-7, with 8 bases aligning to TRBD2. With V trimmed by 4 bases and J by 2 bases, 7 bases remained unmatched. CDR3 length equals 15 residues. Germline-derived CDR1 and CDR2 are LGHNA and YSLEER. The chain's CDR3 is CASSPGVAGTYEQYF. Here the CDR3 DNA reads TGCGCCAGCAGCCCCGGGGTAGCGGGAACCTACGAGCAGTACTTC.